This T cell receptor beta chain was sequenced during a study of CD8+ T cells in alopecia areata. This CDR3 has 15 residues. Trimming at V came to 3 bases and at J to 10 bases, leaving 8 bases not matched to a gene. Germline values: CDR1 SGHTA, CDR2 FQGNSA. The treatment is: oral pan-JAK inhibitor, 5-10 mg twice daily. Starting from PBMCs, sorting isolated CD4+ and CD8+ T cells. On this clone: Its antigen is undetermined.

Findings and caveats of the study: The study found tofacitinib significantly decreased scalp clonality and expanded CD8+ clones among the top 100. A large proportion of expanded lesional clones were detected persisting in scalp and blood during tofacitinib.

cDNA serving as the sequencing template came from extracted, reverse transcribed RNA. Here immunoSEQ multiplex PCR was the method, and the copy in TCRdb shows in-frame clones only, minus some. The sample contains about 190,000 clones, roughly 60% of which appear only once. The sample here was CD4+ T cells sorted from blood, taken at week 24, from a patient treated with tofacitinib. This rearrangement joins TRBV7-2 to TRBJ1-6, with 8 bases identical to TRBD1. This receptor was identified in a human donor with alopecia areata. CDR3 loop: CASSFEAGGVSPLHF. CDR3 nucleotide sequence: TGTGCCAGCAGCTTTGAGGCAGGGGGCGTCTCACCCCTCCACTTT.